Listed below are T cell receptor beta chains from one sample, sequenced in a study of blood T cell repertoires in COVID-19. Sequencing used immunoSEQ multiplex PCR; TCRdb keeps in-frame clones, though not all of them. The sample contains under 400,000 clones, almost 90% of which appear only once. Sequencing input: peripheral blood. All receptors come from a man aged 18 to 30 with active or convalescent COVID-19. Both conserved end residues are part of each CDR3. A D gene is named only where the DNA matches it firmly. Size values are once, few and many counts, or a class for expanded clones, and some rows have none.

TRBJ2-1 TRBV19 NA 14 NA CASSIRQTYNEQFF TGTGCCAGTAGTATCAGACAGACTTACAATGAGCAGTTCTTC
TRBJ2-1 TRBV18 NA 14 NA CASSPQSSYNEQFF TGTGCCAGCTCACCACAGAGCTCCTACAATGAGCAGTTCTTC
TRBJ2-7 TRBV25-1 TRBD1 18 NA CASSERVGRTGSSYEQYF TGTGCCAGCAGTGAAAGGGTGGGTCGGACAGGGAGTTCCTACGAGCAGTACTTC
TRBJ2-1 TRBV6-5 NA 15 NA CASSRSGVFYNEQFF TGTGCCAGCAGTCGGAGCGGTGTTTTCTACAATGAGCAGTTCTTC
TRBJ2-1 TRBV19 TRBD2 15 NA CASSIGLAGSNEQFF TGTGCCAGTAGTATAGGGCTAGCGGGGAGCAATGAGCAGTTCTTC
TRBJ1-4 TRBV6-2/TRBV6-3 TRBD1 14 NA CASSAGTGLEKLFF TGTGCCAGCAGCGCCGGGACAGGGCTGGAAAAACTGTTTTTT
TRBJ2-3 TRBV5-8 TRBD1 14 NA CASVLTGETDTQYF TGTGCCAGCGTTTTGACAGGGGAAACAGATACGCAGTATTTT
TRBJ2-7 TRBV5-1 NA 14 few CASSDTANSYEQYF TGCGCCAGCAGTGATACAGCTAACTCCTACGAGCAGTACTTC
TRBJ1-2 TRBV5-6 TRBD1 13 NA CASTGTAFYGYTF TGTGCCAGCACCGGGACAGCTTTTTATGGCTACACCTTC
TRBJ1-2 TRBV25-1 TRBD1 16 once CASKGGGTDHNYGYTF TGTGCCAGCAAAGGGGGCGGGACAGATCATAACTATGGCTACACCTTC
TRBJ2-3 TRBV19 NA 16 NA CASSIDFGRSTDTQYF TGTGCCAGTAGTATAGATTTCGGGAGAAGCACAGATACGCAGTATTTT
TRBJ2-5 TRBV10-1 NA 12 NA CASSLVQETQYF TGCGCCAGCAGTCTTGTCCAAGAGACCCAGTACTTC
TRBJ1-2 TRBV24-1 NA 13 NA CATSGTESYGYTF TGTGCCACCAGTGGGACAGAGAGCTATGGCTACACCTTC
TRBJ1-3 TRBV9 NA 14 NA CASSGAGGGSTIYF TGTGCCAGCAGCGGAGCGGGAGGCGGGAGCACCATATATTTT